A single sample gave rise to the 20 T cell receptor beta chains below, sequenced in a study of cytomegalovirus exposure and HLA in healthy donors. The assay was immunoSEQ multiplex PCR, and TCRdb's table has in-frame clones only and misses some. The data hold 71,000 or so clones, with approximately 93% observed a single time. Material for sequencing was PBMCs. Every receptor here comes from a woman in her late teens or twenties in good health and CMV-seropositive.

The chain carries TRBV7-2 and TRBJ2-3, with a possible D match to TRBD1 (6 bases). Germline CDR1 and CDR2: SGHTA and FQGNSA. V lost 1 base and J lost 6, with 11 bases in between. CDR3 length equals 14 residues. CDR3 sequence (DNA): TGTGCCAGCAGCTTAGACAGGGTCGGCGATACGCAGTATTTT. This encodes CASSLDRVGDTQYF.

The chain joins TRBV28 to TRBJ2-3, with 11 bases that match TRBD2. V gave up 5 bases and J gave up 10 bases; unmatched junction bases: 14. The germline V gene encodes CDR1 MDHEN and CDR2 SYDVKM. The CDR3 has 16 residues. CDR3 sequence (DNA): TGTGCCAGCAGTAAACTAGCGGGAGAGTCCGTATCGGCGCAGTATTTT. Amino acid sequence: CASSKLAGESVSAQYF. Combining the CDR3 with reference TRBV28 and TRBJ2-3 gives the whole variable domain DVKVTQSSRYLVKRTGEKVFLECVQDMDHENMFWYRQDPGLGLRLIYFSYDVKMKEKGDIPEGYSVSREKKERFSLILESASTNQTSMYLCASSKLAGESVSAQYFGPGTRLTVL.

CDR3 region: CASSLQTGGSNYGYTF. Here the CDR3 DNA reads TGTGCCAGCAGCCTGCAGACAGGGGGCTCCAACTATGGCTACACCTTC. The chain links TRBV5-8 to TRBJ1-2; 10 nucleotides align to TRBD1. The CDR3 has 16 amino acids. Germline V gene data show CDR1 as SGHTS and CDR2 as YDEGEE. J was trimmed by 2 bases and V by 4 bases; bases with no gene match: 8.

The J gene is TRBJ1-1, the V gene TRBV6-5; tentatively, D is TRBD1 (5 bases). V lost 6 bases to trimming and J lost 1 base, with 12 bases between them. The CDR3 consists of 14 residues. In germline, CDR1 is MNHEY, CDR2 SVGAGI. Written as DNA, the CDR3 is TGTGCCAGCAGCCGAGGACATAGGAACACTGAAGCTTTCTTT. Encoded protein: CASSRGHRNTEAFF.

V and J are TRBV29-1 and TRBJ2-1; the D gene is possibly TRBD2 (5 bases). The CDR3 totals 13 residues. Trimming stripped 8 bases from V and 4 bases from J, with 15 bases between. Germline V CDR1 and CDR2: SQVTM, ANQGSEA. The CDR3 sequence: CSSAGIRYNEQFF. The CDR3 DNA sequence: TGCAGCTCTGCCGGGATCCGGTACAATGAGCAGTTCTTC.

This clone has just one count. The V call is TRBV4-1, the J call TRBJ2-4; 9 nucleotides align to TRBD1. This CDR3 comprises 19 residues. After removal of 2 bases from V and 0 bases from J, the junction contained 11 bases not matched to a gene. Germline CDR1 and CDR2: MGHRA and YSYEKL. For the CDR3, the DNA is TGCGCCAGCAGCCAACCCGGGACAGGGAGGGTGAGAGCCAAAAACATTCAGTACTTC. It is translated as CASSQPGTGRVRAKNIQYF.

The V call is TRBV7-9, the J call TRBJ2-7; D may be TRBD1 (6 bases). There are 16 residues in the CDR3. The germline V gene encodes CDR1 SEHNR and CDR2 FQNEAQ (reference sequence). Deletions cut 5 bases from V and 2 bases from J, with 19 bases between. Here the CDR3 DNA reads TGTGCCAGCAGCCCAACCCGGGACAAGGAACCCTACGAGCAGTACTTC. Its protein is CASSPTRDKEPYEQYF.

V is TRBV19 and J is TRBJ1-4, with D uncertain. Germline V CDR1 and CDR2: LNHDA, SQIVND (reference sequence). The CDR3 covers 17 residues. V was shortened by 5 bases and J by 3 bases, with 19 bases between the two germline ends. The CDR3 DNA sequence: TGTGCCAGTAGTTCGGGTAGAGGGCCGGCAGCTAATGAAAAACTGTTTTTT. Translating gives CASSSGRGPAANEKLFF.

The chain employs TRBV19 and TRBJ1-2, with 7 nucleotides matching TRBD1. V lost 7 bases and J lost 3; bases outside the gene matches: 11. CDR3 length equals 15 residues. Germline-derived CDR1 and CDR2 are LNHDA and SQIVND (reference sequence). The CDR3 reads CASTLDRVTDYGYTF. As DNA, the CDR3 is TGTGCCAGTACCCTAGACAGGGTGACGGACTATGGCTACACCTTC. Full variable domain (outside the CDR3, taken from reference TRBV19 and TRBJ1-2): DGGITQSPKYLFRKEGQNVTLSCEQNLNHDAMYWYRQDPGQGLRLIYYSQIVNDFQKGDIAEGYSVSREKKESFPLTVTSAQKNPTAFYLCASTLDRVTDYGYTFGSGTRLTVV.

The chain recombines TRBV2 with TRBJ1-2, with TRBD1 matching 8 bases. Germline CDR1 is SNHLY and CDR2 is FYNNEI. This CDR3 has 15 residues. V lost 7 bases, J lost 4 bases, and 11 bases stayed unmatched. The CDR3 spells CASILDRAGFYGYTF. CDR3 bases: TGTGCCAGCATCCTGGACAGGGCCGGTTTCTATGGCTACACCTTC.

Only one count was recorded for this clone. The CDR3 DNA is TGCGCCAGCAGTCCCACTAGTTCTGAGTACGGGGAGCTGTTTTTT. Translation gives CASSPTSSEYGELFF. The rearrangement uses TRBV10-2 and TRBJ2-2; tentatively, D is TRBD2 (5 bases). Germline V gene lookup returns CDR1 WSHSY and CDR2 SAAADI. Trimming took 5 bases from V and 7 from J, leaving 17 bases between them. There are 15 residues in the CDR3.

This clone has a single count. This sequence joins TRBV9 and TRBJ2-2; D unclear. The length of the CDR3 is 12 residues. In germline, CDR1 is SGDLS, CDR2 YYNGEE. Trimming left V 7 bases short and J 5 bases short, with 9 bases between. CDR3 DNA: TGTGCCAGCCGTACGGGTACCGGGGAGCTGTTTTTT. Residues: CASRTGTGELFF.

Comments on this clone: At one end, the junction sequence differs from germline, possibly due to a read error. The chain uses TRBV7-3 and TRBJ2-3; D is unresolved. The CDR3 length is 15 residues. Germline V gene sequence: CDR1 SGHTA, CDR2 FQGTGA. The CDR3 is CASSLNPLSTDTQYF. Here the CDR3 DNA reads TGTGCCAGCAGTCTTAACCCCCTTAGCACGGATACGCAGTATTTT.

J is TRBJ2-5 and V is TRBV19, with a possible D match to TRBD2 (6 bases). Germline V gives CDR1 LNHDA, CDR2 SQIVND (reference sequence). Deletions cut 4 bases from V and 7 bases from J, with 16 bases between. The CDR3 is made up of 14 amino acids. The CDR3 spells CASSRGLSVGTQYF. The CDR3 bases are TGTGCCAGTAGTAGGGGACTTAGCGTTGGGACCCAGTACTTC.

The chain couples TRBV7-9 to TRBJ1-5, with TRBD1 identical over 7 bases. Trimming removed 4 bases from V and 4 bases from J; junction bases left unmatched: 1. This CDR3 spans 13 amino acids. CDR1 is SEHNR and CDR2 is FQNEAQ in the germline V gene (reference sequence). For the CDR3, the DNA is TGTGCCAGCAGCTCGACAGGGAATCAGCCCCAGCATTTT. This translates into CASSSTGNQPQHF.

This chain connects TRBV21-1 to TRBJ1-2; the tabulated D call, TRBD1, remains unverified against the DNA. TRBV21-1 corresponds to a pseudogene. This CDR3 is 13 amino acids long. In DNA form, the CDR3 reads TGTGCCAGCAGCAAATGGACAGGGGAGGGCTACACCTTC. Its translation is CASSKWTGEGYTF.

The table lists this clone with a count of one. This chain links TRBV5-1 with TRBJ2-2; 11 positions agree with TRBD2. The trim removed 4 bases at V and 3 bases at J, leaving 11 bases unmatched. Germline assignment: CDR1 SGHRS and CDR2 YFSETQ. This CDR3 comprises 18 residues. CDR3 in amino acids: CASSLNLLAGEYTGELFF. As DNA, the CDR3 is TGCGCCAGCAGCCTAAACTTACTAGCGGGAGAGTACACCGGGGAGCTGTTTTTT. Complete variable domain (other parts from reference TRBV5-1 and TRBJ2-2): KAGVTQTPRYLIKTRGQQVTLSCSPISGHRSVSWYQQTPGQGLQFLFEYFSETQRNKGNFPGRFSGRQFSNSRSEMNVSTLELGDSALYLCASSLNLLAGEYTGELFFGEGSRLTVL.

The chain joins TRBV7-9 to TRBJ2-7; 10 positions agree with TRBD2. Trimming took 1 base from V and 3 from J; bases not matched to a gene: 3. The CDR3 totals 15 residues. CDR1 and CDR2 from the germline V gene are SEHNR and FQNEAQ (reference sequence). The CDR3, as DNA: TGTGCCAGCAGCTTAGGGACTAGCGGAAACTACGAGCAGTACTTC. It encodes CASSLGTSGNYEQYF.

V is TRBV5-1 and J is TRBJ2-5, with 9 nucleotides matching TRBD2. This CDR3 has 14 amino acids. The trim removed 4 bases at V and 6 bases at J, leaving 7 bases unmatched. Per the germline V gene, CDR1 is SGHRS and CDR2 is YFSETQ. This CDR3 is CASSGGLASQTQYF. The DNA for the CDR3 is TGCGCCAGCAGCGGGGGACTAGCTTCGCAGACCCAGTACTTC.

The chain carries TRBV15 and TRBJ2-1; TRBD2 matches at 7 bases. The germline V gene encodes CDR1 LNHNV and CDR2 YYDKDF (reference sequence). The V gene end was trimmed by 5 bases and the J gene end by 9 bases; junction bases not matched to a gene: 16. The CDR3 is 16 amino acids. CDR3 amino acids: CATSLKGTNRLGEQFF. CDR3 DNA sequence: TGTGCCACCAGCCTAAAAGGGACTAACAGGTTGGGTGAGCAGTTCTTC.